Here is one T cell receptor (beta chain) with its context. In the original processing: Reference gene primer amplification in the assay estimated nucleated cell counts. The protocol was immunoSEQ multiplex PCR, while the TCRdb copy is restricted to in-frame clones and leaves out a portion. D and trimming were read from the DNA, whereas the V and J calls and clone size are those reported in that table. The data show around 91,000 clones, 70% to 85% seen once. The sample originates from a study of blood T cell repertoires in COVID-19. Study as a whole: Sample material is recorded as cDNA or gDNA derived from T cells, B-cell-depleted T cells, or PBMCs.

Trimming stripped 5 bases from V and 7 bases from J, with 17 bases between. Germline V gene lookup returns CDR1 LNHDA and CDR2 SQIVND (reference sequence). The CDR3 totals 15 residues. The V gene is TRBV19, the J gene TRBJ1-4; the D gene is possibly TRBD1 (5 bases). The specimen sequenced was peripheral blood. The origin of this receptor is a human donor in a cohort sampled during active COVID-19. CDR3 bases: TGTGCCAGTAGTTCCTGGGCGCCCGGGGGTGAAAAACTGTTTTTT. It translates to CASSSWAPGGEKLFF.